The T cell receptor beta chain described here comes from a study of post-analysis software for immune sequencing data. Whole-study findings and limits: Clustering by F measure revealed strong co-clustering among samples prepared together in one batch. People with multiple sclerosis had a significantly lower normalized Chao1 diversity than controls did. In patients, five TRBV segments were more frequent than in controls, with TRBV5-6, TRBV5-1 and TRBV20-1 among them.

This clonotype was found a few times. Its antigen remains unidentified. Unique-molecular-identifier-tagged TCR beta cDNA libraries were used. Researchers reported around 510,000 cDNA molecules coming from about 0.98 to 11 million T cells. One entry per CDR3 protein results from TCRdb running MiXCR on the PCR reads. This table has approximately 250,000 distinct CDR3 sequences, 36% appearing once. This CDR3 has 15 residues. V was trimmed by 0 bases and J by 5 bases, leaving 10 bases between them. Germline CDR1 MNHEY, CDR2 SVGAGI. This rearrangement joins TRBV6-5 to TRBJ1-4, with D possibly matching TRBD1 (5 bases). Sequenced: blood. The sequence was obtained from a girl aged 5 to 17 with multiple sclerosis. CDR3 residues: CASSYSQGYNEKLFF. As DNA, the CDR3 is TGTGCCAGCAGTTACTCGCAGGGATACAATGAAAAACTGTTTTTT.